This T cell receptor (beta chain) originates from a study of vaccination and CD4 T cells after COVID-19. Across the whole study: The cells were exposed to overlapping spike peptides originating from SARS-CoV-2, HCoV-NL63, HCoV-OC43 and HCoV-229E for stimulation.

This clonotype came up a few times. Its antigen is unidentified. The CDR3 is 13 residues long. Germline assignment: CDR1 SGHTA and CDR2 FQGNSA. V shed 3 bases and J shed 6 bases, with 8 bases lying between them. The treatment: approximately 9-day PBMC culture with coronavirus spike peptide pools or control peptides (ViraFEST assay). ViraFEST stimulated the growth of antigen-specific T cells using peptide pools and subsequently profiled their TCRs by sequencing. PBMCs, plated at a few million per well, were grown in the presence of roughly 9.5 IU/ml IL-2 and about 10 ug/ml peptide pools. Sequencing of the DNA from cultured CD4+ T cells was carried out with the Oncomine TCR Beta short-read assay. Genomic DNA was drawn out of CD4+ T cells grown in culture. MiXCR, run by TCRdb on the PCR reads, gives a single entry per CDR3 protein. The top ten clones hold roughly 19% of a sample with more than 13,000 distinct CDR3 sequences, 20% to 25% of them seen once.

The material was CD4+ T cells from blood, cultured in vitro, obtained after SARS-CoV-2 vaccination. The rearrangement joins TRBV7-2 to TRBJ1-4; D not certain. The receptor's source is a human donor who had recovered from COVID-19. This CDR3 reads CASSFYGDEKLFF. The CDR3 region has the DNA TGTGCCAGCAGCTTCTATGGGGATGAAAAACTGTTTTTT.